This TCR beta chain stems from a study of cytomegalovirus exposure and HLA in healthy donors. The primer mix had 60 Vbeta and 13 Jbeta primers. Some clones are missing from TCRdb's copy, which holds only in-frame ones; the method was immunoSEQ multiplex PCR. The sample has about 300,000 clones; roughly 88% are singletons. The sample comprised PBMCs. The sequence came from a man in his forties in good health and CMV-seropositive.

The CDR3 DNA sequence: TGTGCCAGCACCCCCAGGGGGACGGCCTCCTACGAGCAGTACTTC. It translates to CASTPRGTASYEQYF. V usage is TRBV6-6 and J usage is TRBJ2-7; 7 nucleotides agree with TRBD1. CDR1 and CDR2 (germline): MNHNY, SVGAGI (reference sequence). The V gene end was trimmed by 7 bases and the J gene end by 0 bases; junction bases not matched to a gene: 9. This CDR3 has 15 residues.